This T cell receptor (beta chain) was sequenced during a study of CD8+ T cells in alopecia areata. Study findings and constraints: Affected lesional scalp, above all in alopecia totalis/universalis, was more clonal than normal scalp. Shared TCR sequences were less clear between patients than in mice, possibly partly from HLA diversity. Among the cells sequenced in scalp samples are also the resident alphabeta T cells of normal skin.

The CDR3 has 11 residues. Germline V CDR1 and CDR2: SQVTM, ANQGSEA. V was clipped by 0 bases and J by 5 bases, with 5 bases between them. CD4+ and CD8+ T cells were sorted from PBMCs stained for CD3, CD4 and CD8. The sequencing template was cDNA reverse transcribed from extracted RNA. Method: immunoSEQ multiplex PCR; TCRdb's copy keeps in-frame clones and lacks some. Here the sample spans approximately 150,000 clones, around 57% being singletons. Only one count was recorded for this clone. No antigen is known for it. Sequencing used CD4+ T cells sorted from blood. The V and J genes are TRBV29-1 and TRBJ2-7; D is unresolved. The receptor comes from a human donor in good health. CDR3 region: CSVEDRHEQYF. The CDR3 nucleotides are TGCAGCGTTGAAGACAGACACGAGCAGTACTTC.